These 32 T cell receptor beta chains came from one sample sequenced in a study of T-cell reconstitution after alpha-beta-depleted transplantation in children. This sample's TCRbeta library carried unique molecular identifier barcodes. MiXCR was run by TCRdb on the PCR reads, yielding one entry per CDR3 protein. The sample lists about 610,000 distinct CDR3 sequences, 8% to 11% occurring once. This specimen consisted of PBMCs from the stem cell graft donor, obtained from the stem cell graft. These receptors originate from a human donor who donated a stem cell graft to a child with acute myeloid leukemia.

This clonotype was recorded only once. The rearrangement joins TRBV12-3 or TRBV12-4 to TRBJ2-3, with no clear D. Trimming removed 11 bases from V and 2 bases from J, with 26 bases in between. There are 17 residues in the CDR3. Here the CDR3 reads CAFCLRLAGRSTDTQYF. Written as DNA, the CDR3 is TGTGCCTTCTGTTTGAGATTAGCAGGACGATCCACAGATACGCAGTATTTT.

This clonotype has more than one count but fewer than ten. This chain connects TRBV3-1 to TRBJ2-3, with 10 nucleotides matching TRBD2. Germline trimming cut 4 bases from V and 5 bases from J; bases unmatched to any gene: 9. Per germline, CDR1 LGHDT and CDR2 YNNKEL (reference sequence). CDR3 length: 16 residues. The CDR3 region has the DNA TGTGCCAGCAGCCTTTCCCGGACTAGCGGAGAAGATACGCAGTATTTT. Translating gives CASSLSRTSGEDTQYF.

This chain's CDR3 is CATSRDSIRGEQFF. For the CDR3, the DNA is TGTGCCACCTCCCGGGACTCTATACGGGGTGAGCAGTTCTTC. The V gene is TRBV12-3 or TRBV12-4, the J gene TRBJ2-1; D might be TRBD2 (6 bases). Trimming removed 10 bases from V and 9 bases from J, with 22 bases in between. The CDR3 loop spans 14 amino acids.

J is TRBJ1-3 and V is TRBV6-5, with a possible D match to TRBD1 (5 bases). V shed 5 bases and J shed 4 bases, with 18 bases lying between them. CDR1 and CDR2 (germline): MNHEY, SVGAGI. The CDR3 is 16 amino acids. CDR3 protein: CASSHKGETAGNTIYF. CDR3 nucleotide sequence: TGTGCCAGCAGTCACAAAGGGGAGACGGCAGGAAACACCATATATTTT.

This clonotype was seen a few times. The rearrangement joins TRBV28 to TRBJ1-5; D gene uncertain. Trimming left V 6 bases short and J 0 bases short, with 15 bases between. This CDR3 is built from 16 residues. Germline loops: CDR1 MDHEN, CDR2 SYDVKM. Here the CDR3 reads CASRGREIYSNQPQHF. The CDR3 nucleotides are TGTGCCAGCAGGGGTCGTGAAATTTATAGCAATCAGCCCCAGCATTTT.

This clonotype showed up many times. The chain links TRBV6-5 to TRBJ1-5; 7 bases match TRBD1. The germline V gene has CDR1 MNHEY and CDR2 SVGAGI. V was pared by 6 bases and J by 5 bases, with 10 bases of the junction left unmatched. The CDR3 has 15 amino acids. The CDR3 coding sequence is TGTGCCAGCAGCGTCGACAGGGATAGGGATCAGCCCCAGCATTTT. Translating gives CASSVDRDRDQPQHF.

The rearrangement joins TRBV27 to TRBJ2-1, with TRBD2 identical over 11 bases. Germline CDR1 is MNHEY and CDR2 is SMNVEV (reference sequence). V dropped 2 bases and J dropped 6; count of bases not matched to a gene: 6. This CDR3 is built from 16 residues. The CDR3 here is CASSLGGGLAVNEQFF. The CDR3 coding sequence is TGTGCCAGCAGTTTAGGAGGGGGACTAGCGGTCAATGAGCAGTTCTTC.

The rearrangement uses TRBV20-1 and TRBJ2-5, with D possibly matching TRBD2 (5 bases). The CDR3 loop spans 14 amino acids. Trimming left V 7 bases short and J 5 bases short, with 20 bases between. The germline gives CDR1 DFQATT, CDR2 SNEGSKA (reference sequence). CDR3 region: CSVRRKGIGETQYF. The CDR3 nucleotides are TGCAGTGTCCGGAGGAAGGGTATTGGCGAGACCCAGTACTTC.

The chain links TRBV20-1 to TRBJ2-5; the match to TRBD2 covers 15 bases. V gave up 5 bases and J gave up 5 bases; unmatched junction bases: 3. This CDR3 contains 14 residues. The germline V gene encodes CDR1 DFQATT and CDR2 SNEGSKA (reference sequence). CDR3 coding DNA: TGCAGTGCTTTCGGACTAGCGGGAGGGGAGACCCAGTACTTC. Amino acids: CSAFGLAGGETQYF.

The rearrangement joins TRBV10-2 to TRBJ2-5; tentative D call: TRBD1 (5 bases). Germline-derived CDR1 and CDR2 are WSHSY and SAAADI. The V gene lost 6 bases and the J gene lost 4 bases, with 15 bases spanning the gap. This CDR3 has 14 amino acids. The CDR3, as DNA: TGCGCCAGCAGAGACACGACAGCATCAGAGACCCAGTACTTC. Encoded protein: CASRDTTASETQYF.

This clonotype was recorded many times. The chain is built from TRBV6-1 and TRBJ2-4; the match to TRBD2 covers 8 bases. In germline, CDR1 is MNHNS, CDR2 SASEGT. The CDR3 runs 15 residues. Trimming cost V 6 bases and J 11 bases; bases outside gene matches: 15. The CDR3 protein is CASRTRRTSLGVQYF. Written as DNA, the CDR3 is TGTGCCAGCAGGACCCGACGGACTAGCCTTGGGGTTCAGTACTTC.

This clonotype was counted only a few times. This chain links TRBV25-1 with TRBJ1-5; D ambiguous. V was clipped by 2 bases and J by 2 bases, with 10 bases between them. The CDR3 totals 15 residues. Germline CDR1 reads MGHDK; CDR2 reads SYGVNS. CDR3 coding DNA: TGTGCCAGCAGTGAACGGGTGGAAGGCAATCAGCCCCAGCATTTT. Translation: CASSERVEGNQPQHF.

In its sample, this clonotype was seen a few times. The CDR3 reads CASTGGGRVLKYNEQFF. CDR3 nucleotides: TGTGCCAGCACTGGGGGCGGGAGGGTTCTTAAATACAATGAGCAGTTCTTC. This chain uses TRBV21-1 with TRBJ2-1; the table calls TRBD2, which could not be checked here. TRBV21-1 is shown as a pseudogene. This CDR3 has 17 residues.

This sequence joins TRBV12-3 or TRBV12-4 and TRBJ1-3; no definite D call. The CDR3 runs to 11 residues. The V and J ends lost 10 bases and 7 bases respectively, with 11 bases between them. The CDR3 is CATNGWNTIYF. The CDR3 DNA reads TGTGCCACCAACGGATGGAACACCATATATTTT.

This clonotype was seen only a few times. J is TRBJ1-4 and V is TRBV6-5; TRBD1 might be the D (6 bases). Germline CDR1 is MNHEY and CDR2 is SVGAGI. Trimming left V 3 bases short and J 8 bases short, with 13 bases between. The CDR3 consists of 14 residues. This CDR3 is CASSYGGLGEKLFF. CDR3 nucleotides: TGTGCCAGCAGTTATGGGGGGCTAGGGGAAAAACTGTTTTTT.

This clonotype showed up just a few times. One junction end does not reproduce the germline sequence, and a read error may be involved. This chain connects TRBV20-1 to TRBJ1-5; D is unclear. Germline CDR1 reads DFQATT; CDR2 reads SNEGSKA (reference sequence). The CDR3 totals 14 residues. The CDR3, as DNA: TGCAGTGCTAGCCCTGCCGGGTCCCCCACTCAGAGGGATTTT. Amino acids: CSASPAGSPTQRDF.

This clonotype was counted only a few times. V and J are TRBV27 and TRBJ1-5; the D gene is possibly TRBD1 (5 bases). The CDR3 is 14 amino acids. In germline, CDR1 is MNHEY, CDR2 SMNVEV (reference sequence). With 9 bases removed from V and 1 base from J, the gap between germline ends came to 13 bases. The DNA for the CDR3 is TGTGCCAGTCGTAGGGACGAGAGCAATCAGCCCCAGCATTTT. It codes for CASRRDESNQPQHF.

This clonotype came up many times. V usage is TRBV28 and J usage is TRBJ2-7, with D perhaps TRBD2 (6 bases). Germline V gives CDR1 MDHEN, CDR2 SYDVKM. V was trimmed by 7 bases and J by 4 bases, leaving 8 bases between them. This CDR3 has 11 amino acids. CDR3 DNA sequence: TGTGCCAGCATTGCGGGGTACGAGCAGTACTTC. This sequence encodes CASIAGYEQYF.

The chain couples TRBV20-1 to TRBJ2-7, with a possible D match to TRBD1 (5 bases). Deletions cut 3 bases from V and 5 bases from J, with 14 bases between. From germline, CDR1 is DFQATT and CDR2 SNEGSKA (reference sequence). This CDR3 comprises 13 residues. The CDR3 nucleotides are TGCAGTGCTAGTACGCTAGGGGTCCACGAGCAGTACTTC. This codes for CSASTLGVHEQYF.

This clonotype has at least ten counts. The rearrangement joins TRBV20-1 to TRBJ1-1; TRBD1 agrees at 9 bases. Losses at the gene ends were 5 bases for V and 11 bases for J; bases not matched to a gene: 12. Germline V gives CDR1 DFQATT, CDR2 SNEGSKA (reference sequence). This CDR3 is built from 13 residues. The CDR3 DNA reads TGCAGTGCTGGGGGACAGGGAATAGGTTCGGCTTTCTTT. Translated: CSAGGQGIGSAFF.

This clonotype showed up just a few times. The J gene is TRBJ2-7, the V gene TRBV11-2; 8 nucleotides match TRBD1. The germline CDR1 and CDR2 sequences are SGHAT and FQNNGV. The CDR3 runs 16 residues. After removal of 1 base from V and 5 bases from J, the junction contained 10 bases not matched to a gene. The DNA of the CDR3 is TGTGCCAGCAGCTTAGCAGGGGGCCCGATCCCCCACGAGCAGTACTTC. Translating gives CASSLAGGPIPHEQYF.

This sequence joins TRBV20-1 and TRBJ1-1; no definite D call. The CDR3 has 14 amino acids. CDR1 DFQATT and CDR2 SNEGSKA come from the germline V gene (reference sequence). The CDR3 DNA reads TGCAGCGCTCCAACACCGGGTACGGGCACTGAAGCTTTCTTT. Translating gives CSAPTPGTGTEAFF.

In this sample, this clonotype turned up many times. The gene calls are TRBV14 and TRBJ2-2; 7 bases are shared with TRBD2. This CDR3 comprises 18 residues. Germline CDR1 is SGHDN and CDR2 is FVKESK. Trimming at V came to 0 bases and at J to 7 bases, leaving 14 bases not matched to a gene. CDR3 region: CASSQDRREGIRLGELFF. In DNA form, the CDR3 reads TGTGCCAGCAGCCAAGATCGGAGGGAGGGCATTCGACTCGGGGAGCTGTTTTTT.

The chain uses TRBV5-1 and TRBJ2-1, with 7 positions matching TRBD2. V gave up 0 bases and J gave up 0 bases; unmatched junction bases: 6. The CDR3 loop spans 17 amino acids. The germline CDR1 and CDR2 sequences are SGHRS and YFSETQ. This CDR3 is CASSLDSSGPSYNEQFF. CDR3 DNA sequence: TGCGCCAGCAGCTTGGATTCTAGCGGTCCCTCCTACAATGAGCAGTTCTTC.

J is TRBJ2-3 and V is TRBV5-1; D gene ambiguous. Germline CDR1 SGHRS, CDR2 YFSETQ. Trimming took off 0 bases at V and 2 bases at J, with 10 bases between the two ends. This CDR3 spans 15 amino acids. The CDR3 nucleotides read TGCGCCAGCAGCTTGGCCCCAGGATACACAGATACGCAGTATTTT. As protein: CASSLAPGYTDTQYF.

This clonotype has a handful of counts. This chain links TRBV18 with TRBJ2-6, with TRBD1 identical over 7 bases. Germline V CDR1 and CDR2: KGHSH, LQKENI. The length of the CDR3 is 19 residues. The V segment lost 4 bases and the J segment 0 bases; nucleotides outside the gene matches: 12. The CDR3 here is CASSRIQGTASSGANVLTF. In nucleotides, the CDR3 is TGTGCCAGCTCACGGATTCAGGGGACAGCCTCCTCTGGGGCCAACGTCCTGACTTTC.

This clonotype was seen a few times. This chain links TRBV28 with TRBJ1-1; 8 nucleotides match TRBD1. J gave up 1 base and V 2 bases, and 3 bases lay outside the gene matches. The V gene's germline CDR1 is MDHEN and CDR2 SYDVKM. There are 15 residues in the CDR3. The DNA for the CDR3 is TGTGCCAGCAGTTTAGGCGACAGGGGGAACACTGAAGCTTTCTTT. This translates into CASSLGDRGNTEAFF.

The V and J genes are TRBV19 and TRBJ1-5; TRBD1 is a possible D gene (5 bases). Per germline, CDR1 LNHDA and CDR2 SQIVND (reference sequence). The ends were cut back, 4 bases at V and 1 base at J, with 8 bases in the middle. The CDR3 sequence is 14 residues long. The chain's CDR3 is CASSRQTSNQPQHF. As DNA, the CDR3 is TGTGCCAGTAGTAGACAGACGAGCAATCAGCCCCAGCATTTT.

This clonotype was seen repeatedly, ten times or more. The CDR3 DNA is TGTGCCATCAGTGAGACTAGCGGCTCCTACAATGAGCAGTTCTTC. It translates to CAISETSGSYNEQFF. This chain links TRBV10-3 with TRBJ2-1; 8 nucleotides agree with TRBD2. The CDR3 loop spans 15 amino acids. Trimming cost V 2 bases and J 0 bases; bases outside gene matches: 0. Germline values: CDR1 ENHRY, CDR2 SYGVKD.

The genes are TRBV29-1 and TRBJ2-5, with a tentative D call TRBD1 (5 bases). Trimming pared 4 bases from V and 10 bases from J, leaving 13 bases between. This CDR3 has 11 amino acids. CDR1 is SQVTM and CDR2 is ANQGSEA in the germline V gene. The CDR3 sequence: CSVAWGRGQYF. The CDR3 bases are TGCAGCGTTGCATGGGGAAGGGGCCAGTACTTC.

In its sample, this clonotype was seen many times. The V and J genes are TRBV12-3 or TRBV12-4 and TRBJ1-5; 11 positions agree with TRBD1. The CDR3 has 14 amino acids. Unmatched junction bases numbered 1, after V lost 3 bases and J lost 6 bases. CDR3 bases: TGTGCCAGCAGTTTTGGACAGGGGGCTCAGCCCCAGCATTTT. This sequence encodes CASSFGQGAQPQHF.

Only one count was recorded for this clonotype. It may be a read error: a sequence one base away is much more abundant. This rearrangement joins TRBV6-2 or TRBV6-3 to TRBJ2-1; D is undetermined. Between the trimmed V and J ends, which lost 5 bases and 6 bases, there was a span of 14 bases. Germline assignment: CDR1 MNHEY and CDR2 SVGEGT. The CDR3 spans 14 residues. The CDR3 sequence is CASSPMDGFNEQFF. For the CDR3, the DNA is TGTGCCAGCAGTCCGATGGACGGCTTCAATGAGCAGTTCTTC.